This T cell receptor (beta chain) was sequenced for a study of beta chain features in type 1 diabetes. Remarks on this clone: What it binds is unknown.

What was sequenced were expressed TCRB transcripts, since all of the isolated RNA had been reverse transcribed. The table came from immunoSEQ multiplex PCR; TCRdb's copy has only in-frame clones and leaves some out. The sample includes 200,000 to 250,000 clones, 68% seen only once; the top ten take 0.053%. After removal of 5 bases from V and 3 bases from J, the junction contained 6 bases not matched to a gene. The CDR3 runs to 14 residues. Germline CDR1 reads SNHLY; CDR2 reads FYNNEI. Whole-study results and caveats: The question of HLA type influencing TCRB rearrangement was one that remained unresolved here.

Sequenced: naive CD4+ T cells from blood. The sequence was collected from a man aged 25 to 40 in good health. V gene TRBV2 combines with J gene TRBJ2-5; 7 positions match TRBD1. The CDR3 DNA sequence: TGTGCCAGCAGTAATGACAGGGTGGAAGAGACCCAGTACTTC. Translation: CASSNDRVEETQYF.